This T cell receptor beta chain originates from a study of T cell repertoires in cytomegalovirus infection. Study-level information: Selected CMV epitopes included recently identified HLA-C-restricted ones as well as well-studied HLA-B-restricted ones. Public signatures in TCR beta pointed to CMV infection and matching HLA type. Regarding the study as a whole: Accumulated public TCR beta family frequency recognized individuals carrying CMV together with the relevant HLA. CMV-specific TCR beta clonotypes restricted by HLA-C dominated the ex vivo response.

Each CDR3 protein is one row after TCRdb ran MiXCR on the reads. Of 570,000 or so distinct CDR3 sequences listed, approximately 40% are singletons. V lost 2 bases to trimming and J lost 7 bases; unmatched junction nucleotides: 6. CDR1 and CDR2 from the germline V gene are SGHRS and YFSETQ. This CDR3 region has 14 residues. About this clonotype itself: Its specificity is unknown.

The receptor comes from a human donor in good health (CMV status not recorded). Some clones in this sample may be carry-over from other donors' samples. The V call is TRBV5-1, the J call TRBJ2-7, with 10 positions matching TRBD2. The sample consisted of cultured PBMCs, taken from culture after CMV antigen stimulation. The CDR3 DNA sequence: TGCGCCAGCAGCTTAGCGGGGGGGTCTGTGGAGCAGTACTTC. It codes for CASSLAGGSVEQYF.